A selection of T cell receptor beta chains follows, all from one sample in a study of blood T cell repertoires in COVID-19. TCRdb's copy holds only in-frame clones and misses some; the assay was immunoSEQ multiplex PCR. The sample lists under 75,000 clones; over 70% were seen once. Material for sequencing was peripheral blood. The source of these receptors is a man in his sixties or seventies who had recovered from COVID-19. The CDR3 runs from the conserved cysteine through the conserved F or W. Each record gives: V gene, D gene, J gene, clone size, CDR3 DNA, CDR3 protein. D genes are given only for firm matches. Only some rows state a clone size, as once, few, many or a class for expanded clones.

TRBV18	TRBD1	TRBJ1-3	few	TGTGCCAGCTCAACAACCCGACAGGGGAAGGTTGGAAACACCATATATTTT	CASSTTRQGKVGNTIYF
TRBV7-3	TRBD1	TRBJ2-1	-	TGTGCCAGCAGCCGGACAGGGCGGGTCCATGAGCAGTTCTTC	CASSRTGRVHEQFF
TRBV9	-	TRBJ1-2	-	TGTGCCAGCAGCCCCCGGACAGCCCTCTATGGCTACACCTTC	CASSPRTALYGYTF
TRBV7-3	-	TRBJ2-7	-	TGTGCCAGCAGCTTAAAATGGGGGCCCTACGAGCAGTACTTC	CASSLKWGPYEQYF
TRBV30	-	TRBJ2-7	-	TGTGCCTGGAGTGTCGACAGGTACTCCTACGAGCAGTACTTC	CAWSVDRYSYEQYF
TRBV30	TRBD1	TRBJ2-6	-	TGTGCCTGGAGTGCCGGACAGGGGGCGGCTGGGGCCAACGTCCTGACTTTC	CAWSAGQGAAGANVLTF
TRBV4-3	TRBD1	TRBJ1-2	once	TGCGCCAGCAGCCAAGGGACAGGAGCTAACTATGGCTACACCTTC	CASSQGTGANYGYTF
TRBV4-3	TRBD1	TRBJ2-2	-	TGCGCCAGCAGCCAAGACGCAGGGGGCAACACCGGGGAGCTGTTTTTT	CASSQDAGGNTGELFF
TRBV24-1	TRBD2	TRBJ2-2	-	TGTGCCACCAGTGATTCTACTAGCGGGCTAGACACCGGGGAGCTGTTTTTT	CATSDSTSGLDTGELFF
TRBV19	-	TRBJ2-2	-	TGTGCCAGTAAGCACACAGGCACCGGGGAGCTGTTTTTT	CASKHTGTGELFF
TRBV2	-	TRBJ1-2	few	TGTGCCAGCAGTGAAGAAGACAGGATGGGTGCCTTC	CASSEEDRMGAF
TRBV7-2	TRBD1	TRBJ2-5	-	TGTGCCAGCAGCTTTGGGGACAGGGATAAAGAGACCCAGTACTTC	CASSFGDRDKETQYF
TRBV30	-	TRBJ2-1	-	TGTGCCTGGAGTGGGTCTAGCAACTCCTACAATGAGCAGTTCTTC	CAWSGSSNSYNEQFF
TRBV7-2	-	TRBJ2-1	few	TGTGCCAGCAGCTTAGACAGATACAATGAGCAGTTCTTC	CASSLDRYNEQFF
TRBV27	TRBD2	TRBJ2-3	-	TGTGCCAGCAGATACTTGGGACTAGCGGGGACCACAGATACGCAGTATTTT	CASRYLGLAGTTDTQYF
TRBV7-2	-	TRBJ1-3	-	TGTGCCAGCAGCTTGGATCCTAGCTCTGGAAACACCATATATTTT	CASSLDPSSGNTIYF
TRBV7-2	TRBD2	TRBJ2-5	-	TGTGCCAGCAGCCCCAAGCGGGGGCCCCTGGGGCAGTACTTC	CASSPKRGPLGQYF
TRBV6-2/TRBV6-3	-	TRBJ2-7	-	TGTGCCAGCAGTCAGTACTACGAGCAGTACTTC	CASSQYYEQYF
TRBV5-8	TRBD1	TRBJ2-2	-	TGTGCCAGCAGCTTTTATAAGGGGGCGAGAACCGGGGAGCTGTTTTTT	CASSFYKGARTGELFF
TRBV6-2/TRBV6-3	-	TRBJ1-2	-	TGTGCCAGCAGTTCCCCTGTTCGCGGGGACTATGGCTACACCTTC	CASSSPVRGDYGYTF
TRBV19	-	TRBJ1-5	many	TGTGCCAGTAGTGGGCAGGGAAGCAATCAGCCCCAGCATTTT	CASSGQGSNQPQHF
TRBV9	TRBD1	TRBJ1-4	-	TGTGCCAGCAGTGAGTCCGGGACAGATAATGAAAAACTGTTTTTT	CASSESGTDNEKLFF
TRBV24-1	-	TRBJ2-7	-	TGTGCCACCAGTTCGTGGGGGGTTCCCTACGAGCAGTACTTC	CATSSWGVPYEQYF
TRBV5-6	TRBD1	TRBJ2-5	once	TGTGCCAGCAGCATAACAGGGGCCCAAGAGACCCAGTACTTC	CASSITGAQETQYF
TRBV4-3	-	TRBJ2-3	-	TGCGCCAGCAGCCAAGATCCCAGGAGCACAGATACGCAGTATTTT	CASSQDPRSTDTQYF
TRBV6-2/TRBV6-3	TRBD2	TRBJ2-2	once	TGTGCCAGCAGTTACCTCCTAGCGGGAGTAGTGGATCCGAACACCGGGGAGCTGTTTTTT	CASSYLLAGVVDPNTGELFF
TRBV24-1	TRBD2	TRBJ2-1	-	TGTGCCACCAGTGATTGGGGGACTAGCGTTAACAATGAGCAGTTCTTC	CATSDWGTSVNNEQFF
TRBV28	-	TRBJ2-7	-	TGTGCCAGCAGTCTGACTAAAGCCCTAGTTGAGCAGTACTTC	CASSLTKALVEQYF
TRBV5-1	TRBD1	TRBJ1-1	-	TGCGCCAGCAGCTTGTTGGGACAGGCAGGCACTGAAGCTTTCTTT	CASSLLGQAGTEAFF
TRBV5-6	-	TRBJ2-1	-	TGTGCCAGCAGCTTAACTTCTACCAATGAGCAGTTCTTC	CASSLTSTNEQFF
TRBV28	-	TRBJ2-7	-	TGTGCCAGCAGTTTATCCCACTACGAGCAGTACTTC	CASSLSHYEQYF
TRBV19	-	TRBJ1-2	-	TGTGCCAGTAGTGGACAGATCTTCTATGGCTACACCTTC	CASSGQIFYGYTF
TRBV6-5	-	TRBJ2-7	-	TGTGCCAGCAAGCTACAGGGTTCCCACGAGCAGTACTTC	CASKLQGSHEQYF
TRBV6-5	-	TRBJ2-5	-	TGTGCCAGCAGCAAGGGGTTTCAAGAGACCCAGTACTTC	CASSKGFQETQYF